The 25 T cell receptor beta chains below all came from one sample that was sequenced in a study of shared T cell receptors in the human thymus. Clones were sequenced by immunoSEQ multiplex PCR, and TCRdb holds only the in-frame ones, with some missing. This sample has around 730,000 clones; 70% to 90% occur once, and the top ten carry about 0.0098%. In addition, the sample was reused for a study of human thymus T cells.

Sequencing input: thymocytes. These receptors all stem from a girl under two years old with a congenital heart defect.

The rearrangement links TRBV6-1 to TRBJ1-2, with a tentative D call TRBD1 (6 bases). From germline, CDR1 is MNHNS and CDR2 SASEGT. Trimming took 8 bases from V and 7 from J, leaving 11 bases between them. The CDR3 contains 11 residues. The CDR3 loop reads CASRGGGGYTF. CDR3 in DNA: TGTGCCAGCCGGGGAGGGGGTGGCTACACCTTC.

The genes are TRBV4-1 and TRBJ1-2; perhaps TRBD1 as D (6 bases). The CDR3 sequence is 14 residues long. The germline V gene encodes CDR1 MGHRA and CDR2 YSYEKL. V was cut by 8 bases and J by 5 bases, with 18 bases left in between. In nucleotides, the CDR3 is TGCGCCAGCGCAGGGGCGAAGGAAGAGTATGGCTACACCTTC. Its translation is CASAGAKEEYGYTF.

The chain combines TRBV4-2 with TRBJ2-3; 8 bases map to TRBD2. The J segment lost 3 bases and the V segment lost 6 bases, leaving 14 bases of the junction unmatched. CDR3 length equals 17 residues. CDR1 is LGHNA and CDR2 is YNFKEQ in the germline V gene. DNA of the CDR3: TGTGCCAGCAGAAAAGCCCTAACTAGCGGAATAACAGATACGCAGTATTTT. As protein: CASRKALTSGITDTQYF.

CDR3 protein: CASSLVRIQGQGTEAFF. The DNA of the CDR3 is TGTGCCAGCAGCTTGGTGCGTATCCAGGGACAGGGCACTGAAGCTTTCTTT. The V call is TRBV5-6, the J call TRBJ1-1; 9 bases match TRBD1. V was pared by 0 bases and J by 4 bases, with 10 bases of the junction left unmatched. This CDR3 contains 17 residues. The germline V gene has CDR1 SGHDT and CDR2 YYEEEE.

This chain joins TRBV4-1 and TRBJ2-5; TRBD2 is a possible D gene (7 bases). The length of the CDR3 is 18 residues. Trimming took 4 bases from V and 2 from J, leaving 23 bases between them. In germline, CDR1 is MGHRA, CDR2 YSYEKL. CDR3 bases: TGCGCCAGCAGCCTCCGCGCAACCCGGCGGGGGCGACAAGAGACCCAGTACTTC. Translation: CASSLRATRRGRQETQYF.

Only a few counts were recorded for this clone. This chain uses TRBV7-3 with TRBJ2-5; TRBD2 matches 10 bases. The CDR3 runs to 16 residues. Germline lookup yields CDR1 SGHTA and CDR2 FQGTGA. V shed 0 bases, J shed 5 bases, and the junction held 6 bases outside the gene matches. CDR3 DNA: TGTGCCAGCAGCTTAACCCCGGGACTAGCGAGGGAGACCCAGTACTTC. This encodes CASSLTPGLARETQYF.

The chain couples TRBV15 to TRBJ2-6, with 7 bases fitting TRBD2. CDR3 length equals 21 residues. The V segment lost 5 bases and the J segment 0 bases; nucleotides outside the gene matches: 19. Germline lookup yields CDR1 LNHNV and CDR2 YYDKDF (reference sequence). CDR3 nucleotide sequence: TGTGCCACCAGCGGGTATTACGGCGCGGGGGAGACCCCCTCTGGGGCCAACGTCCTGACTTTC. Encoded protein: CATSGYYGAGETPSGANVLTF. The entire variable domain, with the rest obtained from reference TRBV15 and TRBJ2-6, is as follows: DAMVIQNPRYQVTQFGKPVTLSCSQTLNHNVMYWYQQKSSQAPKLLFHYYDKDFNNEADTPDNFQSRRPNTSFCFLDIRSPGLGDTAMYLCATSGYYGAGETPSGANVLTFGAGSRLTVL.

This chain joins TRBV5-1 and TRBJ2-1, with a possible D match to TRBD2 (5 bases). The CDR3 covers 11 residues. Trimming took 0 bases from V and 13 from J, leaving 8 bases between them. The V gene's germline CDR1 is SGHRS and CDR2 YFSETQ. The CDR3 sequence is CASSLASSQFF. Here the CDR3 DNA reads TGCGCCAGCAGCTTGGCCTCTAGCCAGTTCTTC.

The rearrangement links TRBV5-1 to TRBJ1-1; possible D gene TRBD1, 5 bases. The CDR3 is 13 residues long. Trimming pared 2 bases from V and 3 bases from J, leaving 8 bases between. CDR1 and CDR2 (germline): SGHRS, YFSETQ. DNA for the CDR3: TGCGCCAGCAGCTTCGCCAGGGACACTGAAGCTTTCTTT. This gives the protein CASSFARDTEAFF.

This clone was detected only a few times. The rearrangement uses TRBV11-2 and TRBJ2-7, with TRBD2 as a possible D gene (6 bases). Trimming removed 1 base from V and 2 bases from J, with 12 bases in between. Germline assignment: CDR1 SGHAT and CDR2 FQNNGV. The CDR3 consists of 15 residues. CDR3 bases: TGTGCCAGCAGCTTAGGGAGGGTTAATCCCTACGAGCAGTACTTC. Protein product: CASSLGRVNPYEQYF.

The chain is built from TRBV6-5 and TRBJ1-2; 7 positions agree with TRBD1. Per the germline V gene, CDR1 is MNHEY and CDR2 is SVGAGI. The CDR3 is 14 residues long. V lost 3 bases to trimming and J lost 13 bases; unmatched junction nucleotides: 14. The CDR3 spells CASSYSRGRGLCTF. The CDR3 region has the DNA TGTGCCAGCAGTTATAGTCGGGGCAGGGGGTTATGCACCTTC.

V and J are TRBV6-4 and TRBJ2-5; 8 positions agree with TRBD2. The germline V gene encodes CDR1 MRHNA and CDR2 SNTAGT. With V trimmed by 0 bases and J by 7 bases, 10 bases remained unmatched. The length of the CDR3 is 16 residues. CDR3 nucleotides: TGTGCCAGCAGTGACTCCCCCAGCGGGGGTCCAGGGACCCAGTACTTC. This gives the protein CASSDSPSGGPGTQYF.

The CDR3: CASSYCGDSYEQYF. The CDR3 region has the DNA TGTGCCAGCAGTTATTGCGGGGACAGCTACGAGCAGTACTTC. V gene TRBV6-5 combines with J gene TRBJ2-7, with a tentative D call TRBD1 (7 bases). Trimming pared 3 bases from V and 3 bases from J, leaving 12 bases between. Looked up from germline, CDR1 is MNHEY and CDR2 is SVGAGI. This CDR3 is built from 14 residues.

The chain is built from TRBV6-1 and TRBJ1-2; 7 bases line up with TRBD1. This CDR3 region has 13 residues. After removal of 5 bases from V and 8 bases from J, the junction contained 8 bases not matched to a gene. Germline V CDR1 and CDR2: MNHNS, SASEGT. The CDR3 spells CASSPRQGPGYTF. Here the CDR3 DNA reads TGTGCCAGCAGTCCGCGACAGGGCCCAGGCTACACCTTC.

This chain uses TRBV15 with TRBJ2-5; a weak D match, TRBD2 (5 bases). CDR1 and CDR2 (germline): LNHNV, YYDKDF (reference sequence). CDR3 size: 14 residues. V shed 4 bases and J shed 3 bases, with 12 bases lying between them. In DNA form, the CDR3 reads TGTGCCACCAGCAAGGGTTTCGGGGAAGAGACCCAGTACTTC. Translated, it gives CATSKGFGEETQYF.

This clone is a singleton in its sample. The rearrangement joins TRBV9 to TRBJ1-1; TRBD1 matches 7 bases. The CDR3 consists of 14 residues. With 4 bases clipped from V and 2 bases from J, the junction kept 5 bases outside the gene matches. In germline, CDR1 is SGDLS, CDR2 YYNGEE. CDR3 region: CASSPGTDNTEAFF. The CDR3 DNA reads TGTGCCAGCAGCCCCGGGACAGATAACACTGAAGCTTTCTTT.

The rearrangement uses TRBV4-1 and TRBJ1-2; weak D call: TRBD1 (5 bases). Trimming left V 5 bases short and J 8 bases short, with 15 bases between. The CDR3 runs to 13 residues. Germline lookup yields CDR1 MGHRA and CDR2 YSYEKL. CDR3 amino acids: CASSSDGGGGYTF. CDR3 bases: TGCGCCAGCAGCTCGGACGGGGGAGGAGGCTACACCTTC.

CDR3: CASSKFRGLGTEAFF. CDR3 coding DNA: TGTGCCAGCAGCAAGTTTAGGGGGCTAGGAACTGAAGCTTTCTTT. This chain links TRBV5-8 with TRBJ1-1, with 7 nucleotides matching TRBD1. The junction had 11 bases not matched to a gene; V was cut back by 4 bases and J by 5 bases. CDR3 length equals 15 residues. CDR1 SGHTS and CDR2 YDEGEE come from the germline V gene.

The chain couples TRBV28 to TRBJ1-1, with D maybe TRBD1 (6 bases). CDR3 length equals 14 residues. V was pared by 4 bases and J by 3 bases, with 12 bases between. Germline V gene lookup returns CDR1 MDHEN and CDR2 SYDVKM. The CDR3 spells CASSYRDTYTEAFF. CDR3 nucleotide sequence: TGTGCCAGCAGTTACCGGGACACCTACACTGAAGCTTTCTTT.

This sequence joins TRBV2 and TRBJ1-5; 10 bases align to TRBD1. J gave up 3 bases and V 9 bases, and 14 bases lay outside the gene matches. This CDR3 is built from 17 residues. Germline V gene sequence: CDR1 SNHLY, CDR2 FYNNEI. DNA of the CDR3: TGTGCCAGTCGAACTCCCGGGACAGGGGTGGTCAATCAGCCCCAGCATTTT. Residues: CASRTPGTGVVNQPQHF.

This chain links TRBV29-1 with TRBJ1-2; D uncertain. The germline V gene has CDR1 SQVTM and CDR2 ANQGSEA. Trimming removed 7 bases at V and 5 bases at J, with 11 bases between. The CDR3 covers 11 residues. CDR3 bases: TGCAGCGCCCTAGCCCTTTATGGCTACACCTTC. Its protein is CSALALYGYTF.

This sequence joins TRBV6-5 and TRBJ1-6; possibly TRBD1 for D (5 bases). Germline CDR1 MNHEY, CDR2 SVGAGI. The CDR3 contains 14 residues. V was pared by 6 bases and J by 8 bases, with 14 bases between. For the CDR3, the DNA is TGTGCCAGCAGGGGGCCGGACCCGTATTCACCCCTCCACTTT. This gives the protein CASRGPDPYSPLHF.

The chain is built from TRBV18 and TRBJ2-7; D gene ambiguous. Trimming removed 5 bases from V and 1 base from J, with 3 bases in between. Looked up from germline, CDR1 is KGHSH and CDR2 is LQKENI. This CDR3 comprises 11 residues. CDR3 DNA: TGTGCCAGCTCATCGTCCTACGAGCAGTACTTC. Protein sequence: CASSSSYEQYF.

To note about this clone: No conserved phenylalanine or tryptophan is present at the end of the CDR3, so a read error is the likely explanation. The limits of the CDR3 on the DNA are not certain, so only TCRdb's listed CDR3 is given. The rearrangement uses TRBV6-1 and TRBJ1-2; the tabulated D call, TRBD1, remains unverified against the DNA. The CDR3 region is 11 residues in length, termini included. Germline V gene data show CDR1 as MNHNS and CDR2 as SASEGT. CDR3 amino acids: CASRNSRKSCV.

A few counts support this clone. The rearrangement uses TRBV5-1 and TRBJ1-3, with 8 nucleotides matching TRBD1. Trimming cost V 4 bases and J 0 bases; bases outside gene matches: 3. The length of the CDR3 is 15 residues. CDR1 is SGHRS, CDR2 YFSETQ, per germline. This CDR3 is CASSVGTGSGNTIYF. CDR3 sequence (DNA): TGCGCCAGCAGCGTGGGGACAGGCTCTGGAAACACCATATATTTT.